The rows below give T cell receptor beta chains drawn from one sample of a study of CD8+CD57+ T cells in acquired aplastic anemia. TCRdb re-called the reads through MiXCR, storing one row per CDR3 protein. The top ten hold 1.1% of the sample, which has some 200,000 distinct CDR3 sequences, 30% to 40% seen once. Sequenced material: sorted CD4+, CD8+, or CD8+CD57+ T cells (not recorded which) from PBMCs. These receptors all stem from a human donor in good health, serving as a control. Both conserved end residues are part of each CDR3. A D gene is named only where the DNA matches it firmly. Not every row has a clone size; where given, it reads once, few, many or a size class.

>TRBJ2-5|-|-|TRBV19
TGTGCCAGTAGTATCGACAGCCAAGAGACCCAGTACTTC
CASSIDSQETQYF
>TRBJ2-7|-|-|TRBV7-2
TGTGCCAGCAGCTTATCTGTAGCGGCATCGTACGAGCAGTACTTC
CASSLSVAASYEQYF
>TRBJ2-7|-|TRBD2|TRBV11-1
TGTGCCAGCAGCTTTTCAGGGACTAGCGGCAATGCTTACGAGCAGTACTTC
CASSFSGTSGNAYEQYF
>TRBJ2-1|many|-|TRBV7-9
TGTGCCAGCAGCCACCTTGTCGGGGCAGGGGTAAGGAATGAGCAGTTCTTC
CASSHLVGAGVRNEQFF
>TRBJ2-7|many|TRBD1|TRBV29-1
TGCAGCGCTGGAGGGGGACAGGGGGGCTACGAGCAGTACTTC
CSAGGGQGGYEQYF
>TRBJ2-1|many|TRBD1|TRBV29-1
TGCAGCACCATCCGGGACAGCAACAATGAGCAGTTCTTC
CSTIRDSNNEQFF
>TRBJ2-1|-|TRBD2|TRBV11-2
TGTGCCGGCAGCTCACGACCCGGGACTAGCTACAATGAGCAGTTCTTC
CAGSSRPGTSYNEQFF
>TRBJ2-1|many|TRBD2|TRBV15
TGTGCCACCACCAGGGGTTCTTTAGCGGGAACCTACAATGAGCAGTTCTTC
CATTRGSLAGTYNEQFF
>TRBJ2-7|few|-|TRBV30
TGTGCCTGGAGTGTTGACCGGTCCTACGAGCAGTACTTC
CAWSVDRSYEQYF
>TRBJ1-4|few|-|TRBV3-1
TGTGCCAGCAGCCAAGGATTTGGGCTGTTTTTT
CASSQGFGLFF
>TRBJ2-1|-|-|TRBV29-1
TGCAGCGTTGACCTAACAGGGGGGGCGAAGCAGTTCTTC
CSVDLTGGAKQFF
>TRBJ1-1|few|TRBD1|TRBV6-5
TGTGCCAGCAGTTACTGGGCCTCGGGACAGGGCGCTGAAGCTTTCTTT
CASSYWASGQGAEAFF
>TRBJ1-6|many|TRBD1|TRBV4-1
TGCGCCAGCAGCCCTCCGGGACAGCGTAATTCACCCCTCCACTTT
CASSPPGQRNSPLHF
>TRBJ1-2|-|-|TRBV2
TGTGCCAGCAGTGCATCACGATCCTATGGCTACACCTTC
CASSASRSYGYTF
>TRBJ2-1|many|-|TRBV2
TGTGCCAGCAGTGAATTAAGCTACAATGAGCAGTTCTTC
CASSELSYNEQFF
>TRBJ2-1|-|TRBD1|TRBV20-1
TGCAGTGCTAGACCGGGACAGGGGACATCCTACAATGAGCAGTTCTTC
CSARPGQGTSYNEQFF
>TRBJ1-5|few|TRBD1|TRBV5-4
TGTGCCAGCAGCTTGCAGGAGAACCGGGACAGGCATAGCAATCAGCCCCAGCATTTT
CASSLQENRDRHSNQPQHF
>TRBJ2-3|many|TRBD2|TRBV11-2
TGTGCCAGCAGCGCCAGACTAGCGGGAGCAGATACGCAGTATTTT
CASSARLAGADTQYF
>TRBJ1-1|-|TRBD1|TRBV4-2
TGTGCCAGCAGCCGACGGACAGGGCTTTTAGAAACTGAAGCTTTCTTT
CASSRRTGLLETEAFF
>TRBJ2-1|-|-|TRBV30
TGTGCCTGGAGTATGATAGGGGGTAGGGATGAGCAGTTCTTC
CAWSMIGGRDEQFF
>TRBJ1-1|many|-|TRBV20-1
TGCAGTGCTAGACAAATGAACACTGAAGCTTTCTTT
CSARQMNTEAFF
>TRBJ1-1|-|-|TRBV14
TGTGCCAGCAGTTTATTACAAGGGTCGGGCAGGGCTGAAGCTTTCTTT
CASSLLQGSGRAEAFF
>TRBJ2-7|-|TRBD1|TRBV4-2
TGTGCCAGCAGCCAAGATCTTGGTTCGGGACAGGGGTACCACGAGCAGTACTTC
CASSQDLGSGQGYHEQYF
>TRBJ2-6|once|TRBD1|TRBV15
TGTGCCACCGTGGGGACAGTATACTCTGGGGCCAACGTCCTGACTTTC
CATVGTVYSGANVLTF
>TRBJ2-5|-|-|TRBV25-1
TGTGCCAGCAGTGCTAGATCTGCGGGGGCCGGGGAGACCCAGTACTTC
CASSARSAGAGETQYF
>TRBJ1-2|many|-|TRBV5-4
TGTGCCAGCAGCCGAGACAGCCCAATTTATGGCTACACCTTC
CASSRDSPIYGYTF
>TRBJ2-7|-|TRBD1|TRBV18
TGTGCCAGCTCACCGTCGGGACAGACTACCTACGAGCAGTACTTC
CASSPSGQTTYEQYF
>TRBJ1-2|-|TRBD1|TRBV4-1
TGCGCCAGCAGCCCCAAGTCCTCCTGGGAGACAGGGCGTCATGGCTACACCTTC
CASSPKSSWETGRHGYTF
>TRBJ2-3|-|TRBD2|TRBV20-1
TGCAGTGCTGAGAGCGGGGGGGCCTTTACGCAGTATTTT
CSAESGGAFTQYF
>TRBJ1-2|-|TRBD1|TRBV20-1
TGCAGTGCCACACACGGGACAGGGATAAATGGCTACACCTTC
CSATHGTGINGYTF
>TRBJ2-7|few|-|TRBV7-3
TGTGCCAGCAGCGTAACTTCGGCGGCCTACTACGAGCAGTACTTC
CASSVTSAAYYEQYF
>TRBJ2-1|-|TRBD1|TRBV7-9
TGTGCCAGCAGCTTAGCGAGGGGGCCCTCCTACAATGAGCAGTTCTTC
CASSLARGPSYNEQFF
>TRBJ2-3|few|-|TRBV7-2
TGTGCCAGCAGCGTACCTACAGATACGCAGTATTTT
CASSVPTDTQYF
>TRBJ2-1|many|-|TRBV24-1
TGTGCCACCCGGGGGCCCAGCTCCTACAATGAGCAGTTCTTC
CATRGPSSYNEQFF
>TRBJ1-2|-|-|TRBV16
TGTGCCAGCAGCGTAGCCCGGGAGGCAGGCAACTATGGCTACACCTTC
CASSVAREAGNYGYTF
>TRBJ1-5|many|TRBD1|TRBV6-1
TGTGCCAGCAGGCGACAGGGAATACCCAATCAGCCCCAGCATTTT
CASRRQGIPNQPQHF
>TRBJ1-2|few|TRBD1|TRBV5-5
TGTGCCAGCAGCCTGGACAGGGGCCACGGCTACACCTTC
CASSLDRGHGYTF
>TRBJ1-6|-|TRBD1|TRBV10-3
TGTGCCATCAGTGAGTCCAGCCCCGGGACAGTTAATTCACCCCTCCACTTT
CAISESSPGTVNSPLHF
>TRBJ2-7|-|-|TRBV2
TGTGCCAGCACAGGGAGTAGGTACGAGCAGTACTTC
CASTGSRYEQYF
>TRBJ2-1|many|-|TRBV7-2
TGTGCCAGCAGCTTCCAGGGCTCCTACAATGAGCAGTTCTTC
CASSFQGSYNEQFF
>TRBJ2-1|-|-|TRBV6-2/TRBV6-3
TGTGCCAGCAGCGACAGAGTTCACAATGAGCAGTTCTTC
CASSDRVHNEQFF
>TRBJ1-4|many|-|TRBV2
TGTGCCAGCAGTGAACGGACGGGGAACGAAAAACTGTTTTTT
CASSERTGNEKLFF
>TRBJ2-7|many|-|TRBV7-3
TGTGCCAGCAGCTTACCAAGGGACCCCTCCTACGAGCAGTACTTC
CASSLPRDPSYEQYF
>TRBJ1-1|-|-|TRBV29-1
TGCAGCGTTGAAGGAGGGCCAGGGCGCGCCATGAACACTGAAGCTTTCTTT
CSVEGGPGRAMNTEAFF
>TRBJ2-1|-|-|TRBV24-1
TGTGCCACCAGGGGTCGGAACTCCTACAATGAGCAGTTCTTC
CATRGRNSYNEQFF
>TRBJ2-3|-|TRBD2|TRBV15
TGTGCCACCAGCAGAGATCAACAGCGGGACAGCACAGATACGCAGTATTTT
CATSRDQQRDSTDTQYF
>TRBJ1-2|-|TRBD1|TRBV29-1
TGCAGCGTTGAAGATCGAGGGGGCGGCCGTGGCTACACCTTC
CSVEDRGGGRGYTF
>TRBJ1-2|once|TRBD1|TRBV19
TGTGCCAGGGCCCCGGGACAGGGGGTCGTGTTCTATGGCTACACCTTC
CARAPGQGVVFYGYTF
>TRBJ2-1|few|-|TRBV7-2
TGTGCCAGCAGCCCTAGCTTTGGATGGATCCGAGGCTCCTACAATGAGCAGTTCTTC
CASSPSFGWIRGSYNEQFF
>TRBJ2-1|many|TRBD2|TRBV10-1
TGCGCCAGCAGTCCCACTAGCGGGAGGTTCTACAATGAGCAGTTCTTC
CASSPTSGRFYNEQFF
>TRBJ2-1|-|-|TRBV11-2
TGTGCCAGCAGCTTAGTAGTGGGTACCCACCACAATGAGCAGTTCTTC
CASSLVVGTHHNEQFF
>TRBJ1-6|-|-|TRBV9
TGTGCCAGCAGCGCCTACCCGGTGGATTCACCCCTCCACTTT
CASSAYPVDSPLHF
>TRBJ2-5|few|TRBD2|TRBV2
TGTGCCAGCTCACCCCGACTAGCGGGGCAAGAGACCCAGTACTTC
CASSPRLAGQETQYF
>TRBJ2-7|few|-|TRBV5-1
TGCGCCAGCAGCCCGGAACCCACAGAGAACTACGAGCAGTACTTC
CASSPEPTENYEQYF
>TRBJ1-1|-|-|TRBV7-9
TGTGCCAGCAGCTTAACCAGGGGTGAAGCTTTCTTT
CASSLTRGEAFF
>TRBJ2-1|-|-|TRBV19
TGTGCCAGTAGTAATCCCCGGGGAAGGGAAGGGAATGAGCAGTTCTTC
CASSNPRGREGNEQFF
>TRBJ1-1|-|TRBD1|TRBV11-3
TGTGCCAGCAGCTTGGGACAGGGGGCGGTGAACACTGAAGCTTTCTTT
CASSLGQGAVNTEAFF